A single sample is the source of the 25 T cell receptor beta chains below, sequenced in a study of blood T cell repertoires in COVID-19. Some clones are missing from TCRdb's copy, which holds only in-frame ones; the method was immunoSEQ multiplex PCR. The table shows 220,000 or so clones, with roughly 88% occurring only once. Sample: PBMCs or T cells enriched from blood (not recorded which). These receptors were taken from a woman in her 50s who had recovered from COVID-19.

This chain uses TRBV28 with TRBJ2-1; the match to TRBD2 covers 10 bases. V shed 6 bases and J 7 bases; nucleotides not matched to a gene: 12. The CDR3 is 16 amino acids. Germline V gene lookup returns CDR1 MDHEN and CDR2 SYDVKM. DNA for the CDR3: TGTGCCAGCAGGCCCACTGGGCTAGCGGGAGCTAATGAGCAGTTCTTC. Translated, it gives CASRPTGLAGANEQFF.

This clone was found once. The chain combines TRBV3-1 (or the pseudogene TRBV3-2) with TRBJ1-5; no firm D call. Germline V lookup: CDR1 LGHDT, CDR2 YNNKEL (reference sequence). The CDR3 is made up of 13 amino acids. Deletions cut 3 bases from V and 6 bases from J, with 9 bases between. CDR3 in DNA: TGTGCCAGCAGCCAGGGAGGCCCTCAGCCCCAGCATTTT. Amino acids: CASSQGGPQPQHF.

This clone was found a few times. The genes are TRBV7-8 and TRBJ1-2, with 12 bases matching TRBD1. From germline, CDR1 is SGHVS and CDR2 FQNEAQ. The CDR3 totals 16 residues. The J segment lost 6 bases and the V segment lost 3 bases, leaving 8 bases of the junction unmatched. In DNA form, the CDR3 reads TGTGCCAGCAGCTTGAATAGGGGACAGGGGGCGCATGGCTACACCTTC. Protein product: CASSLNRGQGAHGYTF.

J is TRBJ1-4 and V is TRBV5-1; D ambiguous. Trimming left V 4 bases short and J 8 bases short, with 12 bases between. CDR1 SGHRS and CDR2 YFSETQ come from the germline V gene. The CDR3 totals 13 residues. The CDR3 region is CASSDPNGEKLFF. As DNA, the CDR3 is TGCGCCAGCAGCGACCCTAACGGGGAAAAACTGTTTTTT.

This clone came up once. V usage is TRBV19 and J usage is TRBJ1-3; D may be TRBD1 (5 bases). The CDR3 loop spans 17 amino acids. Between the trimmed V and J ends, which lost 4 bases and 2 bases, there was a span of 18 bases. Germline CDR1 reads LNHDA; CDR2 reads SQIVND (reference sequence). The CDR3 sequence is CASSNTGRVNTGNTIYF. The CDR3 nucleotides are TGTGCCAGTAGTAACACGGGCAGGGTAAACACTGGAAACACCATATATTTT.

This clone is a singleton in its sample. The gene calls are TRBV11-3 and TRBJ1-2; 11 bases are shared with TRBD1. Germline V gene data show CDR1 as SGHNT and CDR2 as YENEEA. The CDR3 runs 15 residues. Trimming removed 5 bases from V and 4 bases from J; junction bases left unmatched: 6. This CDR3 is CASSRTGGDFYGYTF. The CDR3 DNA is TGTGCCAGCAGCAGGACAGGGGGCGATTTCTATGGCTACACCTTC. Full variable domain (rest looked up from reference TRBV11-3 and TRBJ1-2): EAGVVQSPRYKIIEKKQPVAFWCNPISGHNTLYWYLQNLGQGPELLIRYENEEAVDDSQLPKDRFSAERLKGVDSTLKIQPAELGDSAVYLCASSRTGGDFYGYTFGSGTRLTVV.

The V call is TRBV5-8, the J call TRBJ1-1; 7 bases match TRBD1. V trimming: 4 bases; J trimming: 1 base; junction bases outside the gene matches: 7. In germline, CDR1 is SGHTS, CDR2 YDEGEE. The CDR3 sequence is 15 residues long. CDR3 protein: CASSVEQGWNTEAFF. CDR3 bases: TGTGCCAGCAGCGTAGAACAGGGGTGGAACACTGAAGCTTTCTTT.

This chain uses TRBV10-3 with TRBJ2-3; D might be TRBD1 (6 bases). Per the germline V gene, CDR1 is ENHRY and CDR2 is SYGVKD. There are 12 residues in the CDR3. V lost 3 bases to trimming and J lost 5 bases, with 6 bases between them. The CDR3 here is CAISEGGDTQYF. The CDR3 bases are TGTGCCATCAGTGAAGGGGGAGATACGCAGTATTTT.

This clone was counted a few times. Here the CDR3 reads CASSPGTGTLGGELFF. In DNA form, the CDR3 reads TGTGCCAGCAGCCCCGGGACAGGGACTTTAGGCGGGGAGCTGTTTTTT. This chain links TRBV11-3 with TRBJ2-2; 9 nucleotides agree with TRBD1. Germline V CDR1 and CDR2: SGHNT, YENEEA. V trimming: 5 bases; J trimming: 7 bases; junction bases outside the gene matches: 11. The CDR3 sequence is 16 residues long.

This chain links TRBV5-1 with TRBJ2-1; TRBD2 aligns across 10 bases. The V gene's germline CDR1 is SGHRS and CDR2 YFSETQ. This CDR3 contains 15 residues. V dropped 4 bases and J dropped 7; count of bases not matched to a gene: 8. CDR3 nucleotide sequence: TGCGCCAGCAGCCGCCTAGCGGGAGTCGGAAATGAGCAGTTCTTC. Amino acids: CASSRLAGVGNEQFF.

V usage is TRBV6-5 and J usage is TRBJ2-2, with D perhaps TRBD2 (5 bases). V was pared by 5 bases and J by 9 bases, with 13 bases between. Germline CDR1 and CDR2: MNHEY and SVGAGI. This CDR3 comprises 13 residues. CDR3 protein: CASSPDYARELFF. CDR3 coding DNA: TGTGCCAGCAGTCCTGACTATGCTCGGGAGCTGTTTTTT.

The chain uses TRBV29-1 and TRBJ1-4; TRBD1 matches at 9 bases. In germline, CDR1 is SQVTM, CDR2 ANQGSEA. With V trimmed by 5 bases and J by 8 bases, 6 bases remained unmatched. The CDR3 contains 13 residues. CDR3 residues: CSVSQGAREKLFF. CDR3 sequence (DNA): TGCAGCGTTTCACAGGGGGCAAGGGAAAAACTGTTTTTT.

The chain recombines TRBV19 with TRBJ1-1, with a possible D match to TRBD1 (6 bases). CDR1 and CDR2 from the germline V gene are LNHDA and SQIVND (reference sequence). This CDR3 has 15 amino acids. V was trimmed by 6 bases and J by 5 bases, leaving 19 bases between them. CDR3 sequence: CASRSNRAGETEAFF. CDR3 DNA: TGTGCCAGTAGATCAAACAGGGCCGGGGAGACTGAAGCTTTCTTT.

This sequence joins TRBV18 and TRBJ2-3; D gene ambiguous. V was cut by 4 bases and J by 2 bases, with 4 bases left in between. CDR3 length: 12 residues. Per germline, CDR1 KGHSH and CDR2 LQKENI. The CDR3 DNA follows: TGTGCCAGCTCACTCGTCACAGATACGCAGTATTTT. It translates to CASSLVTDTQYF.

The table lists this clone with a count of one. The V gene is TRBV18, the J gene TRBJ2-7; 8 positions match TRBD1. Trimming removed 3 bases from V and 0 bases from J; junction bases left unmatched: 4. The germline CDR1 and CDR2 sequences are KGHSH and LQKENI. This CDR3 comprises 15 residues. The DNA for the CDR3 is TGTGCCAGCTCACCTGCCGGGACAGGCTCCTACGAGCAGTACTTC. Protein: CASSPAGTGSYEQYF.

The chain employs TRBV3-1 (or the pseudogene TRBV3-2) and TRBJ2-4, with D unclear. CDR3 length: 17 residues. V lost 5 bases, J lost 3 bases, and 20 bases lay in between. Germline V gene lookup returns CDR1 LGHDT and CDR2 YNNKEL (reference sequence). CDR3 sequence (DNA): TGTGCCAGCAGCGGATCGATGAGCCTCAGAGGCAAAAACATTCAGTACTTC. Protein product: CASSGSMSLRGKNIQYF.

This clone was observed a few times. The rearrangement joins TRBV10-3 to TRBJ2-4; possible D gene TRBD1, 5 bases. Germline V gives CDR1 ENHRY, CDR2 SYGVKD. The CDR3 contains 16 residues. V lost 2 bases and J 0 bases, leaving 11 bases between the germline ends. The CDR3 DNA follows: TGTGCCATCAGTGAGCAGGGATACTTAGCCAAAAACATTCAGTACTTC. It encodes CAISEQGYLAKNIQYF.

The rearrangement links TRBV11-2 to TRBJ1-4, with TRBD1 matching 9 bases. With 5 bases clipped from V and 5 bases from J, the junction kept 3 bases outside the gene matches. This CDR3 is 14 amino acids long. Germline V gives CDR1 SGHAT, CDR2 FQNNGV. The CDR3 reads CASSKDRGNEKLFF. In DNA form, the CDR3 reads TGTGCCAGCAGCAAGGACAGGGGCAATGAAAAACTGTTTTTT.

V is TRBV7-2 and J is TRBJ1-4; perhaps TRBD1 as D (6 bases). Germline CDR1 SGHTA, CDR2 FQGNSA. The CDR3 consists of 14 residues. Trimming pared 7 bases from V and 8 bases from J, leaving 17 bases between. In nucleotides, the CDR3 is TGTGCCAGCACCGTTCGTGGGGGGGCGGAAAAACTGTTTTTT. Protein sequence: CASTVRGGAEKLFF.

This sequence joins TRBV5-1 and TRBJ1-1; no firm D call. The V end lost 4 bases, the J end lost 5 bases, and 21 bases lay between the germline ends. The CDR3 sequence is 16 residues long. Germline CDR1 is SGHRS and CDR2 is YFSETQ. CDR3 nucleotides: TGCGCCAGCAGCCCGCCCCCCGGGGTTGGAGGGACTGAAGCTTTCTTT. Its protein is CASSPPPGVGGTEAFF.

This clone turned up a few times. This sequence joins TRBV27 and TRBJ2-1; 9 nucleotides agree with TRBD2. The V segment lost 4 bases and the J segment 8 bases; nucleotides outside the gene matches: 12. Germline values: CDR1 MNHEY, CDR2 SMNVEV (reference sequence). This CDR3 has 16 amino acids. CDR3 coding DNA: TGTGCCAGCAGTTCCCTCTCGCGGGGGGGCTTCGATGAGCAGTTCTTC. As protein: CASSSLSRGGFDEQFF.

This chain uses TRBV16 with TRBJ1-2, with TRBD1 identical over 9 bases. The CDR3 runs 13 residues. Trimming at V came to 4 bases and at J to 10 bases, leaving 7 bases not matched to a gene. Germline V gene sequence: CDR1 KGHSY, CDR2 FQNENV. CDR3 residues: CASSLGQGFVYTF. The CDR3 DNA sequence: TGTGCCAGCAGCCTGGGACAGGGATTTGTCTACACCTTC.

The V and J genes are TRBV7-8 and TRBJ2-1; no definite D call. Deletions cut 5 bases from V and 8 bases from J, with 13 bases between. CDR3 size: 13 residues. The germline CDR1 and CDR2 sequences are SGHVS and FQNEAQ. The CDR3 is CASSRLNTHEQFF. Written as DNA, the CDR3 is TGTGCCAGCAGCCGACTTAATACACATGAGCAGTTCTTC.

The chain recombines TRBV5-4 with TRBJ1-3; 9 bases are a match to TRBD1. The CDR3 runs to 17 residues. CDR1 SGHNT and CDR2 YYREEE come from the germline V gene (reference sequence). J was trimmed by 4 bases and V by 4 bases; bases with no gene match: 12. CDR3 in DNA: TGTGCCAGCAGCCTCGGACAGGGGACTTTGAAAGGAAACACCATATATTTT. Amino acids: CASSLGQGTLKGNTIYF.

This sequence joins TRBV18 and TRBJ1-2, with a weak D call TRBD1 (5 bases). This CDR3 has 15 residues. Germline lookup yields CDR1 KGHSH and CDR2 LQKENI. V shed 1 base and J shed 7 bases, with 16 bases lying between them. The CDR3 region is CASSPRIPGESGYTF. The CDR3 DNA reads as TGTGCCAGCTCACCACGTATCCCGGGGGAGTCTGGCTACACCTTC.